Following are 3 T cell receptor beta chains from one sample sequenced in a study of cytomegalovirus exposure and HLA in healthy donors. PCR involved 60 Vbeta and 13 Jbeta primers. Produced via immunoSEQ multiplex PCR; TCRdb's table is partial and in-frame only. The sample has 150,000 to 200,000 clones, more than 75% seen once. Sequenced: PBMCs. The origin of the receptors is a woman in her 50s in good health and CMV-seronegative.

This clone has just a few counts. This rearrangement joins TRBV28 to TRBJ2-2, with TRBD2 matching over 12 bases. Germline-derived CDR1 and CDR2 are MDHEN and SYDVKM. V trimming: 7 bases; J trimming: 6 bases; junction bases outside the gene matches: 6. The CDR3 is 15 residues long. The CDR3 nucleotides are TGTGCCAGCACCAGACTAGCGGGAGTGGCCGGGGAGCTGTTTTTT. Protein product: CASTRLAGVAGELFF.

The gene calls are TRBV5-4 and TRBJ1-1, with D possibly being TRBD1 (6 bases). The V end lost 4 bases, the J end lost 1 base, and 14 bases lay between the germline ends. The CDR3 covers 15 residues. Per the germline V gene, CDR1 is SGHNT and CDR2 is YYREEE (reference sequence). CDR3 nucleotides: TGTGCCAGCAGCCAAGGGGGTGGGGGGAACACTGAAGCTTTCTTT. It encodes CASSQGGGGNTEAFF.

V gene TRBV5-5 combines with J gene TRBJ1-4, with TRBD1 matching over 7 bases. The germline V gene has CDR1 SGHKS and CDR2 YYEKEE (reference sequence). Germline trimming cut 3 bases from V and 6 bases from J; bases unmatched to any gene: 11. The CDR3 contains 16 residues. Here the CDR3 reads CASSSLPGGMYEKLFF. DNA of the CDR3: TGTGCCAGCAGCTCCCTTCCAGGGGGGATGTATGAAAAACTGTTTTTT.